This TCR beta chain was recorded in a study of CD8 T cells in Susac syndrome. From blood CD8+ and CD4+ T cells, TCR beta sequences were generated. While serving as controls, healthy donors were matched for age and sex. TEMRA cells were FACS-enriched, with CD8+ and CD4+ T cells isolated negatively. The germline V gene encodes CDR1 LNHNV and CDR2 YYDKDF (reference sequence). The ends were cut back, 2 bases at V and 3 bases at J, with 10 bases in the middle. The CDR3 runs to 14 residues. Reverse transcription of roughly 0.45 to 1 ug RNA used random hexamers. TCRdb re-called the immunoSEQ multiplex PCR reads with MiXCR, one entry per CDR3 protein. The table has about 200,000 distinct CDR3 sequences, 80% to 95% seen once.

The receptor was derived from a human donor in good health. Sequencing used CD4+ T cells from PBMCs. The rearrangement links TRBV15 to TRBJ2-5; D might be TRBD2 (6 bases). The CDR3 coding sequence is TGTGCCACCAGCAGAACGACTAGAAAAGAGACCCAGTACTTC. Translation: CATSRTTRKETQYF. The variable domain in full, with the rest retrieved from reference TRBV15 and TRBJ2-5, is DAMVIQNPRYQVTQFGKPVTLSCSQTLNHNVMYWYQQKSSQAPKLLFHYYDKDFNNEADTPDNFQSRRPNTSFCFLDIRSPGLGDTAMYLCATSRTTRKETQYFGPGTRLLVL.